These T cell receptor beta chains were read from a single sample in a study of response to subunit inactivated influenza vaccine. TCRdb called the RT-PCR reads again in MiXCR, with one record for every CDR3 protein. Of 500,000 to 550,000 distinct CDR3 sequences listed, less than 25% are singletons. The same specimen was also included in a second study, on T cells expressing NK-cell markers.

The sequencing here drew on CD4+ T cells sorted from PBMCs, taken 12 days after vaccination. These receptor sequences come from a man in his forties or fifties who received an inactivated influenza vaccine. CDR3s include the opening cysteine and the closing phenylalanine or tryptophan. A D gene is named only where the DNA matches it firmly. Only some rows state a clone size, as once, few, many or a class for expanded clones.

14	-	TRBV9	TRBJ2-7	-	CASSVGQGVHEQYF	TGTGCCAGCAGCGTAGGGCAGGGAGTCCACGAGCAGTACTTC
14	-	TRBV3-1	TRBJ1-6	once	CASSQSDYNSPLHF	TGTGCCAGCAGCCAGTCGGATTATAATTCACCCCTCCACTTT
15	-	TRBV7-2	TRBJ2-7	-	CASSLGAGKTYEQYF	TGTGCCAGCAGCTTAGGGGCAGGGAAAACCTACGAGCAGTACTTC
14	TRBD1	TRBV20-1	TRBJ1-2	-	CSANRQGRSGGYTF	TGCAGTGCTAACAGACAGGGGCGATCGGGTGGCTACACCTTC
14	-	TRBV11-2	TRBJ2-1	-	CASSLATGTYEQFF	TGTGCCAGCAGCTTAGCAACAGGGACCTATGAGCAGTTCTTC
16	-	TRBV7-9	TRBJ1-5	few	CASSPGGSLSNQPQHF	TGTGCCAGCAGCCCGGGTGGCAGCCTTAGCAATCAGCCCCAGCATTTT
14	-	TRBV3-1	TRBJ1-1	-	CASSQLAGMTEAFF	TGTGCCAGCAGCCAATTAGCTGGGATGACTGAAGCTTTCTTT
19	TRBD2	TRBV11-1	TRBJ2-1	-	CASSLRGVTGLGSYNEQFF	TGTGCCAGCAGCTTACGAGGGGTCACGGGACTAGGTTCCTACAATGAGCAGTTCTTC
14	-	TRBV12-3/TRBV12-4	TRBJ2-7	many	CASSLGGDSYEQYF	TGTGCCAGCAGTTTGGGCGGGGACTCCTACGAGCAGTACTTC
15	TRBD2	TRBV11-2	TRBJ2-7	-	CASSLSLAGQYEQYF	TGTGCCAGCAGCTTGTCGCTAGCGGGTCAGTACGAGCAGTACTTC
15	-	TRBV28	TRBJ1-3	-	CASRFARTVGNTIYF	TGTGCCAGCCGTTTCGCTAGGACGGTCGGAAACACCATATATTTT
15	-	TRBV6-2/TRBV6-3	TRBJ1-3	-	CASSLPGSSGNTIYF	TGTGCCAGCAGTCTTCCGGGGAGCTCTGGAAACACCATATATTTT
15	-	TRBV7-2	TRBJ1-5	few	CASSLVAGSNQPQHF	TGTGCCAGCAGCTTAGTTGCAGGGAGCAATCAGCCCCAGCATTTT
12	-	TRBV9	TRBJ1-1	few	CASGASNTEAFF	TGTGCCAGCGGGGCGTCCAACACTGAAGCTTTCTTT
15	-	TRBV12-3/TRBV12-4	TRBJ2-1	many	CASSLTRGSYNEQFF	TGTGCCAGCAGCCTAACTAGGGGATCCTACAATGAGCAGTTCTTC
15	-	TRBV28	TRBJ2-7	-	CASIGRVSPIDEQYF	TGTGCCAGCATAGGCAGGGTGTCCCCTATTGACGAGCAGTACTTC
12	TRBD1	TRBV28	TRBJ1-2	many	CASSFLGQAETF	TGTGCCAGCAGTTTCCTCGGACAGGCGGAGACCTTC
13	-	TRBV29-1	TRBJ1-1	few	CSVGGRSNTEAFF	TGCAGCGTTGGGGGTAGAAGCAACACTGAAGCTTTCTTT
17	TRBD2	TRBV14	TRBJ2-7	-	CASSLRTSGGTFYEQYF	TGTGCCAGCAGCCTCCGGACTAGCGGGGGGACTTTCTACGAGCAGTACTTC
15	-	TRBV5-6	TRBJ1-1	many	CASSSPGVMNTEAFF	TGTGCCAGCAGCTCACCGGGGGTCATGAACACTGAAGCTTTCTTT
13	-	TRBV7-8	TRBJ1-5	-	CASSQTDIEPQHF	TGTGCCAGCAGTCAGACAGATATAGAGCCCCAGCATTTT
15	TRBD2	TRBV6-2/TRBV6-3	TRBJ2-1	few	CASSSSSGNYNEQFF	TGTGCCAGCAGTTCCTCTAGCGGGAACTACAATGAGCAGTTCTTC
12	-	TRBV10-3	TRBJ1-3	many	CATGTGGNTIYF	TGTGCCACGGGGACTGGTGGAAACACCATATATTTT
13	-	TRBV3-1	TRBJ1-1	few	CASSQIMNTEAFF	TGTGCCAGCAGCCAGATTATGAACACTGAAGCTTTCTTT
14	-	TRBV5-1	TRBJ2-5	few	CASSLQTSEETQYF	TGCGCCAGCAGCTTACAAACATCTGAGGAGACCCAGTACTTC
14	TRBD2	TRBV20-1	TRBJ2-3	-	CSARDPGGGDTQYF	TGCAGTGCTAGAGATCCGGGCGGGGGAGATACGCAGTATTTT
15	-	TRBV5-7	TRBJ2-5	few	CASSWREQGRETQYF	TGTGCCAGCAGCTGGAGGGAACAGGGGAGGGAGACCCAGTACTTC
12	-	TRBV12-3/TRBV12-4	TRBJ1-4	few	CASSFQTEKLFF	TGTGCCAGCAGTTTTCAAACGGAGAAACTGTTTTTT
14	-	TRBV5-1	TRBJ2-7	few	CASSLEEGIYEQYF	TGCGCCAGCAGCTTGGAGGAGGGGATCTACGAGCAGTACTTC
14	TRBD1	TRBV14	TRBJ2-3	-	CASSERYRGDTQYF	TGTGCCAGCAGCGAACGATACAGGGGGGATACGCAGTATTTT
14	-	TRBV4-3	TRBJ2-7	-	CASSQALAQYEQYF	TGCGCCAGCAGCCAAGCGCTAGCACAATACGAGCAGTACTTC
20	-	TRBV12-3/TRBV12-4	TRBJ2-1	few	CASRHPPPGPRGSSYNEQFF	TGTGCCAGCAGGCATCCCCCGCCGGGACCCCGGGGCAGCTCCTACAATGAGCAGTTCTTC
13	TRBD2	TRBV20-1	TRBJ2-5	-	CSALSGNKETQYF	TGCAGTGCCCTGAGCGGGAATAAAGAGACCCAGTACTTC
15	-	TRBV3-1	TRBJ1-1	-	CASSPIQGWDTEAFF	TGTGCCAGCAGCCCGATACAGGGTTGGGACACTGAAGCTTTCTTT
15	-	TRBV28	TRBJ1-2	few	CASVAPRTALYGYTF	TGTGCCAGCGTCGCGCCCCGGACAGCTCTATATGGCTACACCTTC
17	TRBD1	TRBV11-3	TRBJ2-5	-	CASSQDRDRALQETQYF	TGTGCCAGCAGCCAGGACCGGGACAGGGCACTCCAAGAGACCCAGTACTTC
15	-	TRBV4-1	TRBJ2-3	few	CASSRYSAGTDTQYF	TGCGCCAGCAGCCGCTATAGCGCGGGCACAGATACGCAGTATTTT
17	TRBD2	TRBV13	TRBJ2-3	-	CASSLGGAGVFVDTQYF	TGTGCCAGCAGCTTAGGGGGAGCGGGAGTTTTCGTCGATACGCAGTATTTT
14	-	TRBV7-2	TRBJ2-7	few	CASSLDGGGYEQYF	TGTGCCAGCAGCTTAGACGGGGGTGGCTACGAGCAGTACTTC
15	-	TRBV29-1	TRBJ1-4	few	CSVDGGTPTNEKLFF	TGCAGCGTTGATGGTGGGACGCCAACTAATGAAAAACTGTTTTTT
17	TRBD2	TRBV7-2	TRBJ2-1	-	CASSSLWGGRTYNEQFF	TGTGCCAGCAGCTCCCTTTGGGGCGGGAGGACCTACAATGAGCAGTTCTTC
16	TRBD1	TRBV15	TRBJ1-1	many	CATSRDAGGWDTEAFF	TGTGCCACCAGCAGAGATGCAGGGGGGTGGGACACTGAAGCTTTCTTT
16	-	TRBV7-9	TRBJ2-5	few	CASSQWRGWDQETQYF	TGTGCCAGCAGCCAATGGCGGGGATGGGACCAAGAGACCCAGTACTTC
16	TRBD1	TRBV3-1	TRBJ1-1	-	CASSKPGQLMNTEAFF	TGTGCCAGCAGCAAACCGGGACAGCTTATGAACACTGAAGCTTTCTTT
13	-	TRBV11-1	TRBJ1-2	few	CASSFAGRNGYTF	TGTGCCAGCAGCTTCGCAGGGAGGAATGGCTACACCTTC
16	TRBD2	TRBV11-2	TRBJ2-3	few	CASSLGGTRGTDTQYF	TGTGCCAGCAGCTTGGGCGGGACTAGAGGCACAGATACGCAGTATTTT
11	-	TRBV12-3/TRBV12-4	TRBJ2-1	many	CASSPLNEQFF	TGTGCCAGCAGTCCCTTGAATGAGCAGTTCTTC
14	-	TRBV7-2	TRBJ2-7	-	CASSLASGSSEQYF	TGTGCCAGCAGCTTAGCATCGGGGTCGAGCGAGCAGTACTTC
14	-	TRBV6-5	TRBJ1-6	many	CASSYGGLNSPLHF	TGTGCCAGCAGTTACGGGGGCCTCAATTCACCCCTCCACTTT
17	TRBD2	TRBV12-3/TRBV12-4	TRBJ2-1	few	CASSLVIGVRAGHEQFF	TGTGCCAGCAGTTTAGTCATAGGGGTACGAGCGGGGCATGAGCAGTTCTTC